This T cell receptor beta chain was profiled in a study of identical twins. Notes on the study in general: Cord blood's abundant beta clonotypes had fewer insertions, unlike memory repertoires.

The CDR3 length is 16 residues. Trimming stripped 2 bases from V and 3 bases from J, with 13 bases between. Germline V CDR1 and CDR2: SNHLY, FYNNEI. This clonotype was recorded a few times. Its antigen is currently unknown. TCRdb reanalysed the 5' RACE reads using MiXCR and keeps one entry per CDR3 protein. The sample has roughly 250,000 distinct CDR3 sequences; around an eighth are singletons. The chain carries TRBV2 and TRBJ2-2; perhaps D is TRBD1 or TRBD2 (6 bases each). The TCR sequence derives from a woman between 18 and 30 years old in good health. The sequencing sample was made of memory (CD45RO+) T cells sorted from blood. This CDR3 is CASSENGGGYTGELFF. The CDR3 coding sequence is TGTGCCAGCAGTGAAAACGGGGGCGGGTACACCGGGGAGCTGTTTTTT.